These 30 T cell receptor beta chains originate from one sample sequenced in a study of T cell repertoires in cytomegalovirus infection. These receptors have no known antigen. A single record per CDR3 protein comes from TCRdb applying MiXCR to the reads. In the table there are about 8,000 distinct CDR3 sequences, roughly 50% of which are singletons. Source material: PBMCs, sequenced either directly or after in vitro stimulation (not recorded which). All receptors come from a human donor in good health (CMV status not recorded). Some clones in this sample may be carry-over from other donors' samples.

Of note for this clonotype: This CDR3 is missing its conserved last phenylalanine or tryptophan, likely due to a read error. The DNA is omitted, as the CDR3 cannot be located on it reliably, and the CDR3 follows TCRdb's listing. The CDR3 sequence is CASSLMVSKQGTEDFL. This chain uses TRBV12-3 or TRBV12-4 with TRBJ1-1; the table gives TRBD1 as D, unverified against the DNA. From its first to its last residue, the CDR3 has 16 amino acids.

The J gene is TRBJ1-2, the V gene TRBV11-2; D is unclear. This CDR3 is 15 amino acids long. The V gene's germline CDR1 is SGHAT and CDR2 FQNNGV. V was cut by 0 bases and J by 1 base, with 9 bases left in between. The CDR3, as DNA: TGTGCCAGCAGCTTAGAGGGCAGCGTTAACTATGGCTACACCTTC. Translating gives CASSLEGSVNYGYTF.

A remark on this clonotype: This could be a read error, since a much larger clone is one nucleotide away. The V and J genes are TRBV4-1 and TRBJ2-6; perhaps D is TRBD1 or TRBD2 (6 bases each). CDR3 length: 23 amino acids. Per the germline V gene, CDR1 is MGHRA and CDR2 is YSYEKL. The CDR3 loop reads CASSQEVGGYDLLILSGANVLTF. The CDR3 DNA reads TGTGCCAGCAGCCAAGAAGTCGGGGGCTACGACCTCCTAATCCTCTCTGGGGCCAACGTCCTGACTTTC.

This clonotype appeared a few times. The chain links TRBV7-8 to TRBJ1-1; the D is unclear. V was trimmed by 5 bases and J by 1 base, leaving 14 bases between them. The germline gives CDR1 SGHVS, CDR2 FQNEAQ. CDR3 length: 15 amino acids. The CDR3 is CASSLKARGNTEAFF. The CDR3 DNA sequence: TGTGCCAGCAGCCTCAAGGCTAGAGGGAACACTGAAGCTTTCTTT.

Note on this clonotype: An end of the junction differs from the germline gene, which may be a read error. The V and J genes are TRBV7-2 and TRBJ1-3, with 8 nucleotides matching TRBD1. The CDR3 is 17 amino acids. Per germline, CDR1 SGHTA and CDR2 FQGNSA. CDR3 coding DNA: TGTGCCAGAAGCTTAGGGGGACAGGTGATCTCTGGAAACACCATATATTTT. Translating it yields CARSLGGQVISGNTIYF.

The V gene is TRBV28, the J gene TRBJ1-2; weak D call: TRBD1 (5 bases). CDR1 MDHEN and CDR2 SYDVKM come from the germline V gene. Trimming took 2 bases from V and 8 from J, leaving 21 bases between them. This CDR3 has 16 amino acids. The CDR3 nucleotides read TGTGCCAGCAGTTTAGTTGGTATCGGGCAGGGTGACGGCTACACCTTC. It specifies CASSLVGIGQGDGYTF.

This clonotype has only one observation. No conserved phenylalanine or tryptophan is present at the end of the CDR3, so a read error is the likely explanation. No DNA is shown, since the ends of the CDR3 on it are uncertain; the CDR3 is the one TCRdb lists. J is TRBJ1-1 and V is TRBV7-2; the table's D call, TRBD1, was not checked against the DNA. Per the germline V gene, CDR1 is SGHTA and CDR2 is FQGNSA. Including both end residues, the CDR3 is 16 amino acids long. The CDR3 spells CASSYDSRGSNNEDFG.

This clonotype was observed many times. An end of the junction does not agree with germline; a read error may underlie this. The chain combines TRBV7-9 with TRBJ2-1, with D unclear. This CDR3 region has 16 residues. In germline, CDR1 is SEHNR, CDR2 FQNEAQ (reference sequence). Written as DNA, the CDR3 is TGTTCCAGCAGCTTGTTGGGAATATCCACCTACAATGATAAGTTCTTC. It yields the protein CSSSLLGISTYNDKFF.

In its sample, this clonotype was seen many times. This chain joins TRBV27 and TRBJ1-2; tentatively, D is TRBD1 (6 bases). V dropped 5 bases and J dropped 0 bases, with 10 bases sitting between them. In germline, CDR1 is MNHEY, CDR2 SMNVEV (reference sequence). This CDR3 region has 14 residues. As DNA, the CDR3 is TGTGCCAGCAGTCTACAGGGAGCTAACTATGGCTACACCTTC. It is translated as CASSLQGANYGYTF.

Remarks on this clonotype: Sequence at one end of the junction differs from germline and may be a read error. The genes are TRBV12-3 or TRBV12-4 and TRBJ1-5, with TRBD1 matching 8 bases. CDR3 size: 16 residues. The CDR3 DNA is TGTGCCTGCAGGTACAGGGGGACCGATAGCAATCAGCCCCCGCATTTT. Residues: CACRYRGTDSNQPPHF.

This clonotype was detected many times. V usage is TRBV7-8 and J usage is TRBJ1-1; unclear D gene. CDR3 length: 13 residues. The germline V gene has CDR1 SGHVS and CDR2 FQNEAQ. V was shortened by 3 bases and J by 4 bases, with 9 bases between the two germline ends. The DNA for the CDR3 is TGTGCCAGCAGCTTCGGGGTTAGCACTGAAGCTTTCTTT. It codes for CASSFGVSTEAFF.

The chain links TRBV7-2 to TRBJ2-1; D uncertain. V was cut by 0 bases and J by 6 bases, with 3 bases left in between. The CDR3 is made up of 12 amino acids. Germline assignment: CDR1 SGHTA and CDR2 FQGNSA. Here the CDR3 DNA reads TGTGCCAGCAGCTTAGCGTCCAATGAGCAGTTCTTC. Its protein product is CASSLASNEQFF.

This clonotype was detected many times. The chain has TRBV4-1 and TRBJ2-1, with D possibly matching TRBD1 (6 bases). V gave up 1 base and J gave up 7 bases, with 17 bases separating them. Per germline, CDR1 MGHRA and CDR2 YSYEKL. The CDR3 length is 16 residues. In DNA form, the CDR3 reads TGCGCCAGCAGCCAAGTCCCTCGGGACATTGGGAATGAGCAGTTCTTC. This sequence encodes CASSQVPRDIGNEQFF.

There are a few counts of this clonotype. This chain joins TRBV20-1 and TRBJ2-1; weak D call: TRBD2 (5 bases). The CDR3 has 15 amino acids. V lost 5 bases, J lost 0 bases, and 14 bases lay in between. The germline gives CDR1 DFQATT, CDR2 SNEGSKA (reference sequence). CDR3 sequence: CSALRIASSYNEQFF. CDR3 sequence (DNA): TGCAGTGCTCTGAGAATAGCGAGCTCCTACAATGAGCAGTTCTTC.

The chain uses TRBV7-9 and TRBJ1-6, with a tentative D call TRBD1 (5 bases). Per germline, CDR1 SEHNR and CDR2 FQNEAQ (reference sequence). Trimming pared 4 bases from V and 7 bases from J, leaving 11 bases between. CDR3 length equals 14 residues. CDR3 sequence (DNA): TGTGCCAGCAGCTCCTCCGGGGGGAATTCACCCCTCCACTTT. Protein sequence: CASSSSGGNSPLHF.

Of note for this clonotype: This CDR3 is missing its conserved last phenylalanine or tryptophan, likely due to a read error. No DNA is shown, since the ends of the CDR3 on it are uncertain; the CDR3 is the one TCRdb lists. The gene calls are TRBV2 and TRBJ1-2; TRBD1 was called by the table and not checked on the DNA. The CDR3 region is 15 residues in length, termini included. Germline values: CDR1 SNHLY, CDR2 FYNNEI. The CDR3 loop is CASKESLSPWGGSTS.

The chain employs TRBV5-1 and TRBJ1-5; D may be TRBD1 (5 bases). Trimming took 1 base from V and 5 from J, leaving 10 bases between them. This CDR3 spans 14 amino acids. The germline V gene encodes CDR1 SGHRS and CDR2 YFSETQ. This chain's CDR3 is CASSLFQGDQPQHF. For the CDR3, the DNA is TGCGCCAGCAGCTTGTTTCAGGGCGATCAGCCCCAGCATTTT.

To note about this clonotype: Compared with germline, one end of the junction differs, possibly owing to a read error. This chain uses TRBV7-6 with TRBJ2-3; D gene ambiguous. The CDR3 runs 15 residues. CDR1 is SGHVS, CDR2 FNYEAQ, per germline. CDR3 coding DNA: TGTGCCAGCCGCGTAGCTGGAAGTCCCGCAGATAAGCAGTATTTT. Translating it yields CASRVAGSPADKQYF.

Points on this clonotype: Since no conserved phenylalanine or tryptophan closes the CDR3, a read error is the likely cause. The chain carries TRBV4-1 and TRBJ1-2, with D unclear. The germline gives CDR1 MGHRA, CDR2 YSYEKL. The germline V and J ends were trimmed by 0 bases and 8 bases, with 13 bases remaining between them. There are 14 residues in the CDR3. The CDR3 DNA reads TGCGCCAGCAGCCAAGACAGAATCACTGGCGGCTACACCTTA. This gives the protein CASSQDRITGGYTL.

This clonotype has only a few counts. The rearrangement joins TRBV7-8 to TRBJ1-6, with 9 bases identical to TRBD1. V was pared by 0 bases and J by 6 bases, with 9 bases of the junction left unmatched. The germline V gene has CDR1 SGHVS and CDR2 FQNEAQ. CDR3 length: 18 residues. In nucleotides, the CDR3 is TGTGCCAGCAGCTTAGCTGGGGGGACAGGGAAAATTAATTCACCCCTCCACTTT. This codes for CASSLAGGTGKINSPLHF.

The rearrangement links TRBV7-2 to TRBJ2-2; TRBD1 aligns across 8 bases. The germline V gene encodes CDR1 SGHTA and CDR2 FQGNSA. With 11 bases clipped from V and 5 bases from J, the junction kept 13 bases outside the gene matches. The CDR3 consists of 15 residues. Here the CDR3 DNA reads TGTGCCGGTAGCCCAGGGGGCGCCGGGACCGGGGAGCTGTTTTTT. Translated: CAGSPGGAGTGELFF.

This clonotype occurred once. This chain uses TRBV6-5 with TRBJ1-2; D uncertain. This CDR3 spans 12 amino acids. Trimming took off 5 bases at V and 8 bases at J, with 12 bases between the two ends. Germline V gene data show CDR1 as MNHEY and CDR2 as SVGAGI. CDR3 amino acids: CASSTPSGGYTF. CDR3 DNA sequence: TGTGCCAGCAGTACGCCCTCGGGCGGCTACACCTTC.

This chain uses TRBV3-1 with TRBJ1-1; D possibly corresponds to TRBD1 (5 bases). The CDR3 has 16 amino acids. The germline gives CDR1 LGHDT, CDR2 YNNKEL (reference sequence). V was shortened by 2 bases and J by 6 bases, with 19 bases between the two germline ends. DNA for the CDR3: TGTGCCAGCAGCCAAATCGCAGGGTTTTCCAATGCTGAAGCTTTCTTT. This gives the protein CASSQIAGFSNAEAFF.

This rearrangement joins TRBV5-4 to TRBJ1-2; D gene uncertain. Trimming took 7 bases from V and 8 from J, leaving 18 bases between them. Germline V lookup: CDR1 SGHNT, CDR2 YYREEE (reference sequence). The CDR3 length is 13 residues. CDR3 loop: CASGRPALGGYTF. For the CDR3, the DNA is TGTGCCAGCGGAAGACCGGCACTGGGGGGCTACACCTTC.

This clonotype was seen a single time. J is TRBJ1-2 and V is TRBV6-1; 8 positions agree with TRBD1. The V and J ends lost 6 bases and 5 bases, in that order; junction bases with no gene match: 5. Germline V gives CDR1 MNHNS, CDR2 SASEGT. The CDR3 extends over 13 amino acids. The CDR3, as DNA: TGTGCCAGCAGGCCGACAGGGGAATATGGCTACACCTTC. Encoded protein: CASRPTGEYGYTF.

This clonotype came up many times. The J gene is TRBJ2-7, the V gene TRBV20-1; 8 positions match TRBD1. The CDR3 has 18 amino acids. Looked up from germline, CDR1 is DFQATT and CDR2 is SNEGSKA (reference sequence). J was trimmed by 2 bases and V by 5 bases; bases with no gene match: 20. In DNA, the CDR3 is TGCAGTGCTTCTTCGAGACAGGGGCTGCAATCAAATCCCTACGAGCAGTACTTC. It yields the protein CSASSRQGLQSNPYEQYF.

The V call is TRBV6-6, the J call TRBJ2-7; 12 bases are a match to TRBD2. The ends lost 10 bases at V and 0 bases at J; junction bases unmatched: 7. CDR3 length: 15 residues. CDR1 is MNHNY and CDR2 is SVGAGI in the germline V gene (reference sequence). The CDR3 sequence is CATASGGASSYEQYF. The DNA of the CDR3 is TGTGCCACCGCTAGCGGGGGGGCTAGCTCCTACGAGCAGTACTTC.

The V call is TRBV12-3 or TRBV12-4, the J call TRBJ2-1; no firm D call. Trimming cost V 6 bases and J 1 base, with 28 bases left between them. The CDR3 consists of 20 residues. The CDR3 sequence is CASSSLSLRCVERSYNEQFF. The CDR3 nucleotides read TGTGCCAGCAGCTCCCTAAGCCTCCGGTGTGTAGAAAGGTCCTACAATGAGCAGTTCTTC.

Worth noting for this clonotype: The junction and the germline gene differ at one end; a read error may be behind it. As DNA, the CDR3 is TGTGCCAGCAGCGTTAGGGACAGGGGGCGTTACGAGCATTCCTTC. Translation gives CASSVRDRGRYEHSF. This rearrangement joins TRBV7-9 to TRBJ2-7; 12 bases line up with TRBD1. The CDR3 spans 15 residues. Germline loops: CDR1 SEHNR, CDR2 FQNEAQ (reference sequence).

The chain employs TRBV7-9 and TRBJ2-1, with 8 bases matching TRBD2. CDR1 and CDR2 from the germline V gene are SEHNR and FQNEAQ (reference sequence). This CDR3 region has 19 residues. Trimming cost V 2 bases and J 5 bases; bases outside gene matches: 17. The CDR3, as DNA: TGTGCCAGCAGCTTAACTGTTTTGGTACGAGCGGGAGCGGACAATGAGCAGTTCTTC. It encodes CASSLTVLVRAGADNEQFF.